This section outlines one T cell receptor (beta chain) sequence together with its context. The target antigen is unknown. Sequencing was performed with immunoSEQ multiplex PCR; in TCRdb, only in-frame clones are kept and a portion is missing. The sample carries about 98,000 clones, roughly 94% recorded once. The CDR3 is made up of 14 amino acids. Germline V gene lookup returns CDR1 SEHNR and CDR2 FQNEAQ (reference sequence). V shed 5 bases and J 8 bases; nucleotides not matched to a gene: 10. The data originate from a study of cytomegalovirus exposure and HLA in healthy donors. Study results and caveats: Listed as cytomegalovirus-associated were about 160 TCR beta chains. A few of the chains that were CMV-associated were confirmed in vitro to be specific for CMV antigens. The tendency of first-cohort TCR clusters to co-occur in the 120 validation repertoires was the finding of a later analysis.

Sequencing was performed on PBMCs. The clonotype originates from a woman between 18 and 29 years old in good health and CMV-seronegative. The V call is TRBV7-9, the J call TRBJ1-2; 8 nucleotides match TRBD1. The CDR3, as DNA: TGTGCCAGCAGCCGTAGCGCAGGGGGCCGGGGCTACACCTTC. It is translated as CASSRSAGGRGYTF.